The 30 T cell receptor beta chains below were found in one sample sequenced in a study of control samples from healthy donors and cancer patients. Sequencing used immunoSEQ multiplex PCR; TCRdb keeps in-frame clones, though not all of them. The table lists approximately 82,000 clones, more than 75% of them singletons. Source material: blood. The receptors originated from a man in his fifties in good health.

The rearrangement uses TRBV12-5 and TRBJ2-2; the match to TRBD1 covers 12 bases. The length of the CDR3 is 18 residues. CDR1 and CDR2 (germline): LGHNT, FRNRAP. Unmatched junction bases numbered 12, after V lost 5 bases and J lost 5 bases. The CDR3 DNA reads TGTGCTAGTGGTCCCGGGACAGGGGGCGCTGCTGGAACCGGGGAGCTGTTTTTT. It yields the protein CASGPGTGGAAGTGELFF. The full variable domain, its missing parts supplied by reference TRBV12-5 and TRBJ2-2, is DARVTQTPRHKVTEMGQEVTMRCQPILGHNTVFWYRQTMMQGLELLAYFRNRAPLDDSGMPKDRFSAEMPDATLATLKIQPSEPRDSAVYFCASGPGTGGAAGTGELFFGEGSRLTVL.

This clone has just a few counts. The CDR3 DNA reads as TGTGCCAGCAGCCAAGATCCGGCAGGATACTACGAGCAGTACGTC. Residues: CASSQDPAGYYEQYV. The chain recombines TRBV3-1 (or the pseudogene TRBV3-2) with TRBJ2-7; D not resolved. Germline CDR1 and CDR2: LGHDT and YNNKEL (reference sequence). V lost 0 bases and J lost 3, with 12 bases in between. The CDR3 contains 15 residues.

The V gene is TRBV12-5, the J gene TRBJ2-4; D is perhaps TRBD1 or TRBD2 (6 bases each). Germline V gene lookup returns CDR1 LGHNT and CDR2 FRNRAP. The CDR3 consists of 14 residues. With 5 bases removed from V and 8 bases from J, the gap between germline ends came to 16 bases. CDR3 residues: CASGGGGSGYIQYF. CDR3 coding DNA: TGTGCTAGTGGTGGAGGGGGTTCTGGATACATTCAGTACTTC.

This chain joins TRBV5-1 and TRBJ2-3, with 7 bases identical to TRBD1. Unmatched junction bases numbered 8, after V lost 4 bases and J lost 0 bases. Germline V gene sequence: CDR1 SGHRS, CDR2 YFSETQ. CDR3 size: 16 residues. Written as DNA, the CDR3 is TGCGCCAGCAGCCCCGGGACAGCGGCTAGCACAGATACGCAGTATTTT. Translating it yields CASSPGTAASTDTQYF.

The chain carries TRBV2 and TRBJ2-7, with a weak D call TRBD2 (6 bases). The length of the CDR3 is 12 residues. Germline lookup yields CDR1 SNHLY and CDR2 FYNNEI. V dropped 6 bases and J dropped 3 bases, with 9 bases sitting between them. The CDR3 loop is CASRGGSYEQYF. DNA of the CDR3: TGTGCCAGCAGGGGGGGAAGCTACGAGCAGTACTTC.

J is TRBJ1-2 and V is TRBV18; the D is unclear. Trimming pared 2 bases from V and 1 base from J, leaving 5 bases between. The CDR3 runs 13 residues. The germline gives CDR1 KGHSH, CDR2 LQKENI. The CDR3 DNA is TGTGCCAGCTCACCAGCCGTTAACTATGGCTACACCTTC. The encoded protein is CASSPAVNYGYTF.

This clone was observed a handful of times. The chain employs TRBV24-1 and TRBJ2-3, with D maybe TRBD2 (6 bases). Between the trimmed V and J ends, which lost 3 bases and 5 bases, there was a span of 20 bases. Looked up from germline, CDR1 is KGHDR and CDR2 is SFDVKD. The CDR3 covers 17 residues. In nucleotides, the CDR3 is TGTGCCACCAGTGATCTAGGGCTACGGGGGACGGGAGATACGCAGTATTTT. Translating gives CATSDLGLRGTGDTQYF.

This rearrangement joins TRBV9 to TRBJ1-2; D is unresolved. This CDR3 is built from 13 residues. Deletions cut 3 bases from V and 6 bases from J, with 12 bases between. Germline V lookup: CDR1 SGDLS, CDR2 YYNGEE. The CDR3 loop reads CASSEGAENGYTF. In nucleotides, the CDR3 is TGTGCCAGCAGCGAGGGAGCTGAGAATGGCTACACCTTC.

The chain joins TRBV5-6 to TRBJ1-2, with D hard to call. Germline CDR1 and CDR2: SGHDT and YYEEEE. The CDR3 sequence is 12 residues long. V was trimmed by 2 bases and J by 5 bases, leaving 7 bases between them. This chain's CDR3 is CASSLLQYGYTF. In DNA form, the CDR3 reads TGTGCCAGCAGCTTACTACAGTATGGCTACACCTTC.

The chain combines TRBV30 with TRBJ2-7; 8 positions match TRBD2. Trimming cost V 1 base and J 2 bases; bases outside gene matches: 22. The germline V gene has CDR1 GTSNPN and CDR2 SVGIG (reference sequence). The CDR3 length is 20 residues. The CDR3 nucleotides read TGTGCCTGGAGTGGCGGTAGACCGGAGCGGGCTAGCGGGCCTCCCTACGAGCAGTACTTC. Its translation: CAWSGGRPERASGPPYEQYF.

This clone is medium-sized by share. The CDR3 DNA reads TGTGCCAGCAGTTCCTTTGACTATGGCTACACCTTC. Protein product: CASSSFDYGYTF. The chain is built from TRBV6-2 or TRBV6-3 and TRBJ1-2, with unresolved D. V dropped 4 bases and J dropped 3 bases, with 6 bases sitting between them. The CDR3 contains 12 residues. Germline V gives CDR1 MNHEY, CDR2 SVGEGT.

The chain employs TRBV9 and TRBJ2-1, with D perhaps matching TRBD2 (6 bases). Germline V gene data show CDR1 as SGDLS and CDR2 as YYNGEE. V was trimmed by 5 bases and J by 5 bases, leaving 11 bases between them. The CDR3 is 13 residues long. As DNA, the CDR3 is TGTGCCAGCAGTTCGGGACTCGACAATGAGCAGTTCTTC. Amino acid sequence: CASSSGLDNEQFF.

The V gene is TRBV19, the J gene TRBJ2-7, with a possible D match to TRBD1 (5 bases). Trimming stripped 2 bases from V and 7 bases from J, with 12 bases between. Per germline, CDR1 LNHDA and CDR2 SQIVND (reference sequence). This CDR3 is 13 amino acids long. The CDR3 loop is CASSIWSGQEQYF. CDR3 nucleotides: TGTGCCAGTAGTATATGGTCAGGGCAAGAGCAGTACTTC.

The J gene is TRBJ1-1, the V gene TRBV6-2 or TRBV6-3; TRBD1 is a possible D gene (6 bases). CDR1 and CDR2 (germline): MNHEY, SVGEGT. The CDR3 consists of 14 residues. With 3 bases removed from V and 3 bases from J, the gap between germline ends came to 11 bases. The CDR3 sequence is CASSYGGRDTEAFF. The CDR3 DNA reads TGTGCCAGCAGTTATGGGGGCCGGGACACTGAAGCTTTCTTT.

The V gene is TRBV7-9, the J gene TRBJ2-1; 9 positions agree with TRBD1. This CDR3 is 15 amino acids long. Per the germline V gene, CDR1 is SEHNR and CDR2 is FQNEAQ (reference sequence). The V gene end was trimmed by 5 bases and the J gene end by 9 bases; junction bases not matched to a gene: 11. CDR3 bases: TGTGCCAGCAGCGTGGGGACAGGGAGTTTGAGTGAGCAGTTCTTC. Translating gives CASSVGTGSLSEQFF.

This clone was observed a single time. The V and J genes are TRBV7-9 and TRBJ2-3, with D unclear. The ends were cut back, 5 bases at V and 6 bases at J, with 12 bases in the middle. CDR1 is SEHNR, CDR2 FQNEAQ, per germline (reference sequence). The CDR3 covers 13 residues. The CDR3 loop reads CASSPNVGDTQYF. The CDR3 DNA sequence: TGTGCCAGCAGCCCAAACGTGGGCGATACGCAGTATTTT.

The chain is built from TRBV10-1 and TRBJ2-5, with D maybe TRBD1 (5 bases). The CDR3 is 13 residues long. The V and J ends lost 6 bases and 7 bases respectively, with 15 bases between them. Germline CDR1 is WNHNN and CDR2 is SYGVQD (reference sequence). The CDR3 here is CASSETGETTQYF. The CDR3 DNA sequence: TGCGCCAGCAGCGAAACAGGCGAAACGACCCAGTACTTC.

The chain employs TRBV19 and TRBJ1-3, with a possible D match to TRBD1 (6 bases). This CDR3 is built from 15 residues. From germline, CDR1 is LNHDA and CDR2 SQIVND (reference sequence). V was shortened by 2 bases and J by 2 bases, with 10 bases between the two germline ends. The CDR3 sequence is CASSINRAAGNTIYF. The CDR3 region has the DNA TGTGCCAGTAGTATAAACAGGGCCGCTGGAAACACCATATATTTT.

This clone appeared a few times. The chain recombines TRBV7-3 with TRBJ2-7; 13 bases are a match to TRBD2. The junction had 1 base not matched to a gene; V was cut back by 3 bases and J by 2 bases. CDR1 and CDR2 from the germline V gene are SGHTA and FQGTGA. This CDR3 is 15 amino acids long. CDR3 protein: CASSLGLAGTYEQYF. The CDR3 region has the DNA TGTGCCAGCAGCTTGGGACTAGCGGGAACCTACGAGCAGTACTTC.

This clone was seen many times. V gene TRBV2 combines with J gene TRBJ2-3; TRBD2 aligns across 8 bases. Trimming took 2 bases from V and 4 from J; bases not matched to a gene: 5. Per germline, CDR1 SNHLY and CDR2 FYNNEI. The CDR3 has 15 residues. CDR3 bases: TGTGCCAGCAGTGAAATAGGACTAGCATCAGATACGCAGTATTTT. This gives the protein CASSEIGLASDTQYF.

The chain combines TRBV9 with TRBJ2-3; no clear D gene. Trimming took 4 bases from V and 2 from J, leaving 14 bases between them. There are 15 residues in the CDR3. CDR1 and CDR2 (germline): SGDLS, YYNGEE. The CDR3 reads CASSPRGLLTDTQYF. The CDR3 bases are TGTGCCAGCAGCCCTCGCGGCCTGCTCACAGATACGCAGTATTTT.

V and J are TRBV6-1 and TRBJ1-4, with D tentatively TRBD1 (6 bases). V was cut by 2 bases and J by 3 bases, with 13 bases left in between. CDR3 size: 16 residues. Germline CDR1 and CDR2: MNHNS and SASEGT. The CDR3 here is CASSESVGAANEKLFF. CDR3 DNA: TGTGCCAGCAGTGAATCGGTGGGGGCAGCTAATGAAAAACTGTTTTTT.

The chain combines TRBV11-3 with TRBJ2-7; 7 bases line up with TRBD2. This CDR3 spans 15 amino acids. CDR1 and CDR2 (germline): SGHNT, YENEEA. V gave up 0 bases and J gave up 6 bases; unmatched junction bases: 8. The CDR3 loop is CASSLDSSGYGEQYF. The CDR3 bases are TGTGCCAGCAGCTTAGATTCTAGCGGCTACGGCGAGCAGTACTTC.

A single count supports this clone. This chain links TRBV5-1 with TRBJ2-1; D unresolved. Per germline, CDR1 SGHRS and CDR2 YFSETQ. V shed 7 bases and J shed 1 base, with 12 bases lying between them. The CDR3 loop spans 14 amino acids. Written as DNA, the CDR3 is TGCGCCAGCGCACCGACCGGGTCCTACAATGAGCAGTTCTTC. It specifies CASAPTGSYNEQFF.

CDR3 DNA: TGTGCCAGCAGCACCCGGTTTGGCGTGACTGAAGCTTTCTTT. Its protein is CASSTRFGVTEAFF. The rearrangement uses TRBV7-2 and TRBJ1-1; D unresolved. The germline gives CDR1 SGHTA, CDR2 FQGNSA. Trimming cost V 5 bases and J 5 bases, with 15 bases left between them. CDR3 length: 14 amino acids.

The chain couples TRBV29-1 to TRBJ2-2, with D possibly called TRBD1 or TRBD2 (5 bases each). The CDR3 loop spans 13 amino acids. CDR1 and CDR2 (germline): SQVTM, ANQGSEA. V was shortened by 7 bases and J by 3 bases, with 12 bases between the two germline ends. CDR3 sequence: CSALGAHTGELFF. The CDR3 DNA reads as TGCAGCGCTCTCGGGGCCCACACCGGGGAGCTGTTTTTT.

As concerns this clone: Compared with germline, one end of the junction differs, possibly owing to a read error. The chain links TRBV6-1 to TRBJ1-3; 7 bases line up with TRBD1. The CDR3 runs to 14 residues. Germline lookup yields CDR1 MNHNS and CDR2 SASEGT. CDR3 in DNA: TGTGCCAGCAGAGAAGGGGGCTATGGAAACACCATATATTTT. Amino acid sequence: CASREGGYGNTIYF.

CDR3 residues: CASSLTSSGPQAQYF. The CDR3 DNA sequence: TGCGCCAGCAGCTTGACGTCTAGCGGACCACAGGCCCAGTACTTC. V usage is TRBV5-1 and J usage is TRBJ2-5, with 7 bases aligning to TRBD2. The CDR3 covers 15 residues. From germline, CDR1 is SGHRS and CDR2 YFSETQ. J lost 9 bases, V lost 1 base, and 12 bases had no gene match.

V and J are TRBV5-4 and TRBJ2-1; 12 bases match TRBD2. CDR1 is SGHNT and CDR2 is YYREEE in the germline V gene (reference sequence). This CDR3 comprises 16 residues. With V trimmed by 0 bases and J by 8 bases, 6 bases remained unmatched. The CDR3 bases are TGTGCCAGCAGCTTGGGACTAGCGGGAGTACGCCATGAGCAGTTCTTC. It codes for CASSLGLAGVRHEQFF.

The rearrangement joins TRBV24-1 to TRBJ2-3; 8 nucleotides line up with TRBD2. V lost 3 bases and J lost 3; bases outside the gene matches: 7. This CDR3 contains 16 residues. Germline V gene sequence: CDR1 KGHDR, CDR2 SFDVKD. The CDR3 spells CATSDPGGEWTDTQYF. In DNA form, the CDR3 reads TGTGCCACCAGTGATCCCGGGGGGGAATGGACAGATACGCAGTATTTT.